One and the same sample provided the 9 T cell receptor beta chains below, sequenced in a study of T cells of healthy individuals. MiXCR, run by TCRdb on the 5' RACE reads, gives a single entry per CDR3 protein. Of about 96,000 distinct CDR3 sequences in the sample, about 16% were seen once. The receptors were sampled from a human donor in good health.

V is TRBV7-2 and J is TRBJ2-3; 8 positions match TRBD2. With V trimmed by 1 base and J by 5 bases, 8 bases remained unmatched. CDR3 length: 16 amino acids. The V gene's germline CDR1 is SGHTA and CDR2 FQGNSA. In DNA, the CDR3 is TGTGCCAGCAGCTTAGGGTTCCGGGGGGGCGGAGATACGCAGTATTTT. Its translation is CASSLGFRGGGDTQYF.

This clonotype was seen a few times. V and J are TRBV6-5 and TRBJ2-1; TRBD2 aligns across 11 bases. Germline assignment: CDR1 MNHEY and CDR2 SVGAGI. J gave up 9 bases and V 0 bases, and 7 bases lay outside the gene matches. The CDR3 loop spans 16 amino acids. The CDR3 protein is CASSYSRGLAAGEQFF. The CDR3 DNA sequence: TGTGCCAGCAGTTACTCCCGGGGACTAGCGGCCGGTGAGCAGTTCTTC.

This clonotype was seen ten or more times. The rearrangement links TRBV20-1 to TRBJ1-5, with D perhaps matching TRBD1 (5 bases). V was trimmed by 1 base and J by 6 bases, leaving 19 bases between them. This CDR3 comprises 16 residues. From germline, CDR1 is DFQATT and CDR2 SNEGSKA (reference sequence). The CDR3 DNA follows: TGCAGTGCTAGAGCCTATAGAGGGTATAGGGGTCAGCCCCAGCATTTT. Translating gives CSARAYRGYRGQPQHF.

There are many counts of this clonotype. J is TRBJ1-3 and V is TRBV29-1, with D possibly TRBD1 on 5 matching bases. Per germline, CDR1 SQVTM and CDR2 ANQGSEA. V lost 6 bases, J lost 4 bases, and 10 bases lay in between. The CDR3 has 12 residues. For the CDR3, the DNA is TGCAGCGTGACCCCAGGGGGAAACACCATATATTTT. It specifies CSVTPGGNTIYF.

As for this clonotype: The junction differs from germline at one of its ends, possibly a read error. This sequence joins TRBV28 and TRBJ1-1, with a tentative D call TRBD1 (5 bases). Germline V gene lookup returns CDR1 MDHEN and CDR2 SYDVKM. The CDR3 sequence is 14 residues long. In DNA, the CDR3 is TGTACCAGCAGTGGCAGGTGGGGGGGCACTGAAGCTTTCTTT. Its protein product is CTSSGRWGGTEAFF.

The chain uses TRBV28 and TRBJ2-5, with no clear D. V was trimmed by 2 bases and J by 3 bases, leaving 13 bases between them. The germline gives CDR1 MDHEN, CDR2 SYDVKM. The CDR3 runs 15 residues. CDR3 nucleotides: TGTGCCAGCAGTTTAATACAGACGACCGAAGAGACCCAGTACTTC. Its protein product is CASSLIQTTEETQYF.

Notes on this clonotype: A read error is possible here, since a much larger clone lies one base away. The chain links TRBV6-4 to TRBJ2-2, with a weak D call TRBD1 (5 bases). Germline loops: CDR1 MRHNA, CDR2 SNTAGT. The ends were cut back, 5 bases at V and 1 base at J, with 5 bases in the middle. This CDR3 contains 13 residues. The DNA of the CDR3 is TGTGCCAGCAGTACAGGGAACACCGGGGAGCTGTTTTTT. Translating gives CASSTGNTGELFF.

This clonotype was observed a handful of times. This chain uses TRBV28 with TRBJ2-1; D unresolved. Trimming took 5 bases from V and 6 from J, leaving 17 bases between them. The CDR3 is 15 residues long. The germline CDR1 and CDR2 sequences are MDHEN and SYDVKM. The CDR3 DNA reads TGTGCCAGCAGTCTGTCTTTGCCCCTTCCCAATGAGCAGTTCTTC. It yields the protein CASSLSLPLPNEQFF.

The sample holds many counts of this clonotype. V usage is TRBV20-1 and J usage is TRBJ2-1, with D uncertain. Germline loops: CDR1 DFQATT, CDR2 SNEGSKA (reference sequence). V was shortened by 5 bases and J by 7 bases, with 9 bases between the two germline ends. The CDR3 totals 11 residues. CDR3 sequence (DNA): TGCAGTGCTCGACTCGGGAATGAGCAGTTCTTC. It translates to CSARLGNEQFF.